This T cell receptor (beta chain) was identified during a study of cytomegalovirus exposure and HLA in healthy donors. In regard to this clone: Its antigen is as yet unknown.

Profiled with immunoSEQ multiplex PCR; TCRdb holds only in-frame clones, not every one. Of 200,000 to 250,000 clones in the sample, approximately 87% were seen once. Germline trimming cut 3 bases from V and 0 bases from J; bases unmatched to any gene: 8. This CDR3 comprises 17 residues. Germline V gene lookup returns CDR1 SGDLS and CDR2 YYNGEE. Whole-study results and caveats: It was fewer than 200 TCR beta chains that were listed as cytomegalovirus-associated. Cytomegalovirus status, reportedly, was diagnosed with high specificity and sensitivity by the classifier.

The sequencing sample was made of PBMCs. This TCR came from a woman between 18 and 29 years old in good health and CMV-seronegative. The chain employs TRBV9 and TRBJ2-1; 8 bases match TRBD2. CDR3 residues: CASSAASGYGSYNEQFF. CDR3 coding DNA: TGTGCCAGCAGCGCGGCTAGCGGGTATGGCTCCTACAATGAGCAGTTCTTC.